This T cell receptor beta chain was sequenced in a study of human thymus T cells. As to this clone: Its matching antigen is unknown.

Data came from immunoSEQ multiplex PCR; TCRdb stores just in-frame clones and leaves some out. Among about 120,000 clones listed, about 93% were seen once. With V trimmed by 1 base and J by 4 bases, 7 bases remained unmatched. The CDR3 covers 16 residues. Germline CDR1 reads SGHVS; CDR2 reads FNYEAQ. Study-wide points: Use of V and J genes seemed skewed within the thymic and blood repertoires. Related research found strongly overlapping thymic repertoires in unrelated individuals.

Thymus tissue was removed during corrective cardiac surgery. Congenital heart defects were the reason for the corrective surgery that the donors, healthy Finnish infants, were having. The source is a boy in the first two years of life with a congenital heart defect but otherwise immunologically healthy. The chain employs TRBV7-6 and TRBJ2-1; TRBD1 matches 7 bases. The sequencing sample was made of thymus tissue. This CDR3 reads CASSLVRDSDYNEQFF. CDR3 in DNA: TGTGCCAGCAGCTTAGTCCGGGACAGCGATTACAATGAGCAGTTCTTC.